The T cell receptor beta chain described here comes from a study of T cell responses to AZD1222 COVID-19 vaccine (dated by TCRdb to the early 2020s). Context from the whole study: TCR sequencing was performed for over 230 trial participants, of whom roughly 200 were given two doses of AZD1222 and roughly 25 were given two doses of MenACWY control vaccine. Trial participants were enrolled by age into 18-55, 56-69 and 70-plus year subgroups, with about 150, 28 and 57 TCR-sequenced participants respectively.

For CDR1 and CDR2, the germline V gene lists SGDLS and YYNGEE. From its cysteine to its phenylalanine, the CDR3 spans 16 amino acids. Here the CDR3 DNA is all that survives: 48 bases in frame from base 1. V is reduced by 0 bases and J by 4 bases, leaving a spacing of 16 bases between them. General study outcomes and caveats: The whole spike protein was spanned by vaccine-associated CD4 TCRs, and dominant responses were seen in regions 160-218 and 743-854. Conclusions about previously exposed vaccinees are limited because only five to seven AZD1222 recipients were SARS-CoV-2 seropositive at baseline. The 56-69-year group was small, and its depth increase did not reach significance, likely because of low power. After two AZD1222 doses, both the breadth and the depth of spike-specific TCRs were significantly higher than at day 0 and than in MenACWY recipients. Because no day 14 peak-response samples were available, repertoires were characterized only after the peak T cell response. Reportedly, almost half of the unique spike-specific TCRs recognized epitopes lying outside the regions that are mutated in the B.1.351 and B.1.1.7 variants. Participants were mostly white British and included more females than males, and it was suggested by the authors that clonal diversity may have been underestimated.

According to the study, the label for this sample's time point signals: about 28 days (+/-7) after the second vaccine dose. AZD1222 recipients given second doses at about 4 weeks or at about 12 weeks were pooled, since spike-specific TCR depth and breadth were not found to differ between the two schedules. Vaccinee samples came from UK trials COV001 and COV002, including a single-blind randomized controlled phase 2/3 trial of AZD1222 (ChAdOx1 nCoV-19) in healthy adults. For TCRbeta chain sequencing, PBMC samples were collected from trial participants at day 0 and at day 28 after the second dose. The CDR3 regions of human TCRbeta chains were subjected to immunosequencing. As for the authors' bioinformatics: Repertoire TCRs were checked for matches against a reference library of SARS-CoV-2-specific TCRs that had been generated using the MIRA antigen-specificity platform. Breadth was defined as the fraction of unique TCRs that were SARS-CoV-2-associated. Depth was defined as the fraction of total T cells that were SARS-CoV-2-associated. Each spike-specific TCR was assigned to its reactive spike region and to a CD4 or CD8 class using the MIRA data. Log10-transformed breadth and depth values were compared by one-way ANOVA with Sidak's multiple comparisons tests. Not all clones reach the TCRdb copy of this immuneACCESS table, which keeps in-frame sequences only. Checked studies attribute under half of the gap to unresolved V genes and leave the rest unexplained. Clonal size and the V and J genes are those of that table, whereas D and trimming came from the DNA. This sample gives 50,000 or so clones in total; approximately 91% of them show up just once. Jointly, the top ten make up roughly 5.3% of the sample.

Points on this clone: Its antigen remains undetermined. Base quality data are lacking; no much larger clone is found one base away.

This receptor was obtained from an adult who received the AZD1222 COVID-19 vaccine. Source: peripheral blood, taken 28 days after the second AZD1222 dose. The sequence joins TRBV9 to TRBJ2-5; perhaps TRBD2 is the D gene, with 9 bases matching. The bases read TGTGCCAGCAGCGTAGGGCGGGAGGGGACAGGAGAGACCCAGTACTTC. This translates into CASSVGREGTGETQYF. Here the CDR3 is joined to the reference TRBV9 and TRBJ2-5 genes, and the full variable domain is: DSGVTQTPKHLITATGQRVTLRCSPRSGDLSVYWYQQSLDQGLQFLIQYYNGEERAKGNILERFSAQQFPDLHSELNLSSLELGDSALYFCASSVGREGTGETQYFGPGTRLLVL.